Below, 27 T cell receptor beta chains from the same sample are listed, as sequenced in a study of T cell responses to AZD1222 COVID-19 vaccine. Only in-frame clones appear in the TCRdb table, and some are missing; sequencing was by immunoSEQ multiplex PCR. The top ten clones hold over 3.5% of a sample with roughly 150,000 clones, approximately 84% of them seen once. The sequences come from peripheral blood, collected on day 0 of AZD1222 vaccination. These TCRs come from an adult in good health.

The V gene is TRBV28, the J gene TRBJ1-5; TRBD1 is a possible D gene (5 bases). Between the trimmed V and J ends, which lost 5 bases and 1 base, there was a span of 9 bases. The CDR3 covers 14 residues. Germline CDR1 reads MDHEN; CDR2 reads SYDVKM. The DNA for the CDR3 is TGTGCCAGCAGTCGGGGCGGCAGCAATCAGCCCCAGCATTTT. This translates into CASSRGGSNQPQHF.

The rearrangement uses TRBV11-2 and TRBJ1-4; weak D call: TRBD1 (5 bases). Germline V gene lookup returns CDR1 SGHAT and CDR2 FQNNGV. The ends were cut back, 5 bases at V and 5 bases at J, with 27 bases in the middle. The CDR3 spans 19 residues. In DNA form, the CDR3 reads TGTGCCAGCAGCCCCAACGGGCTCCTTTTATCCGCAGGGAATGAAAAACTGTTTTTT. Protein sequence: CASSPNGLLLSAGNEKLFF.

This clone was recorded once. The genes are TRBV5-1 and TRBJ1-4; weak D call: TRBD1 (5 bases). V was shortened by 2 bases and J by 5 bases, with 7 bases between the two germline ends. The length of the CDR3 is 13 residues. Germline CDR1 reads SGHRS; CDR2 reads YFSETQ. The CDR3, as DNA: TGCGCCAGCAGCTTACAGGAAAATGAAAAACTGTTTTTT. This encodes CASSLQENEKLFF.

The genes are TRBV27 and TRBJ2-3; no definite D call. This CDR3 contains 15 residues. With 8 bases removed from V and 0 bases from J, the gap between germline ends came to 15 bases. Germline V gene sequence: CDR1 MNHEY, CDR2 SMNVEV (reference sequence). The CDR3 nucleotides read TGTGCCAGCCGCCCCCTGCGGACCAGCACAGATACGCAGTATTTT. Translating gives CASRPLRTSTDTQYF.

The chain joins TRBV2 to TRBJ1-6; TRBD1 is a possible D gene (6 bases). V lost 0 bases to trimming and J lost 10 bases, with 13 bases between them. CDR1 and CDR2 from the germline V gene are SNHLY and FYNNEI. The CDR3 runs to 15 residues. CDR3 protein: CASSEARTEKSPLHF. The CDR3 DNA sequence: TGTGCCAGCAGTGAAGCTCGGACAGAGAAATCACCCCTCCACTTT.

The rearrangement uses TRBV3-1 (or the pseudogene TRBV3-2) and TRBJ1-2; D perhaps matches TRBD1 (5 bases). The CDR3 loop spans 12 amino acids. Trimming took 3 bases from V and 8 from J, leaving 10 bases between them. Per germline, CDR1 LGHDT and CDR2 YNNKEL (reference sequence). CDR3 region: CASSQGTAGYTF. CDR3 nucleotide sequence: TGTGCCAGCAGCCAGGGGACTGCCGGCTACACCTTC.

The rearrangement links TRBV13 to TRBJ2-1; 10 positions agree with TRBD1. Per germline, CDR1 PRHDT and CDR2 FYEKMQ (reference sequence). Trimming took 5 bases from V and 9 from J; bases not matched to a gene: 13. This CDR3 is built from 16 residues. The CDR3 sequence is CASSPPGQGGMGEQFF. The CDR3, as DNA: TGTGCCAGCAGCCCACCCGGACAGGGGGGAATGGGTGAGCAGTTCTTC.

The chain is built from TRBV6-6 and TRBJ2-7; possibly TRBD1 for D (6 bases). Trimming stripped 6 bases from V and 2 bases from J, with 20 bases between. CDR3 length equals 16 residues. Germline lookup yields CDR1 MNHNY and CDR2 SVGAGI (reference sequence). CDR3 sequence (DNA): TGTGCCAGCAGCCCCCTCGACAGGCTTGGGACCTACGAGCAGTACTTC. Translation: CASSPLDRLGTYEQYF.

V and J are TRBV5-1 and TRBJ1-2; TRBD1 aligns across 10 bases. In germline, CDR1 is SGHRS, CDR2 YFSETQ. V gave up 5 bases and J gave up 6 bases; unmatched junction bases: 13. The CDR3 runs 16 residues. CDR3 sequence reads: CASRFEILTGGDGYTF. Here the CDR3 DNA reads TGCGCCAGCAGATTTGAGATCCTGACAGGGGGCGATGGCTACACCTTC.

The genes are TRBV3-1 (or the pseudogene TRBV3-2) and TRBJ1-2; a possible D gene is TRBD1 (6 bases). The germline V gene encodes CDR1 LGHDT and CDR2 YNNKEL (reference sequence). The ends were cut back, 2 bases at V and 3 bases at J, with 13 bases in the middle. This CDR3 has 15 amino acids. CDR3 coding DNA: TGTGCCAGCAGCCAACTAAACAGGGCGCACTATGGCTACACCTTC. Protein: CASSQLNRAHYGYTF.

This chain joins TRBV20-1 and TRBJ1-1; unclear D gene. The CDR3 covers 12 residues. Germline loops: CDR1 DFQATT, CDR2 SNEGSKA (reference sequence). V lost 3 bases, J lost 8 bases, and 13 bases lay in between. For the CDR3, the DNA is TGCAGTGCTAGTCAGCCGAGTACCGAAGCTTTCTTT. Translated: CSASQPSTEAFF.

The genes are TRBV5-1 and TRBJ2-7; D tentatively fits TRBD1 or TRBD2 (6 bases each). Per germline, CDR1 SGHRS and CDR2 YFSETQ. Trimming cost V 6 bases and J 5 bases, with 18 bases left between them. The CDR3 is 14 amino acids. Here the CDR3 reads CASNRVGGLDEQYF. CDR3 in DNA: TGCGCCAGCAACAGGGTTGGGGGGCTCGACGAGCAGTACTTC.

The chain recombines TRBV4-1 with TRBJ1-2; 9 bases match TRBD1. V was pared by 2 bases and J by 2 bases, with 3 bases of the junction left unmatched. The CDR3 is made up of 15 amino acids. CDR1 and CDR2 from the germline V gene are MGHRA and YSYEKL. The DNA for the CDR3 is TGCGCCAGCAGCCAACCCGGGACAGGGAACTATGGCTACACCTTC. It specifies CASSQPGTGNYGYTF.

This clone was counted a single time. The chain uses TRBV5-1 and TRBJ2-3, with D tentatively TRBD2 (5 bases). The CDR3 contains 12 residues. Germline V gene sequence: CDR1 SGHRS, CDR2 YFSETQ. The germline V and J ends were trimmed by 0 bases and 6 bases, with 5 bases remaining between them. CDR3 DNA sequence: TGCGCCAGCAGCTTGGGAGGGGATACGCAGTATTTT. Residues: CASSLGGDTQYF.

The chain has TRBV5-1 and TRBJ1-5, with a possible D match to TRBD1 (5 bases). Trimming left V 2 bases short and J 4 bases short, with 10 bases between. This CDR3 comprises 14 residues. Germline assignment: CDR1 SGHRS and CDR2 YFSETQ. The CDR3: CASSLGVGNQPQHF. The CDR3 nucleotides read TGCGCCAGCAGCTTAGGGGTAGGTAATCAGCCCCAGCATTTT. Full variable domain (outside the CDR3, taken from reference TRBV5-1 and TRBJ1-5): KAGVTQTPRYLIKTRGQQVTLSCSPISGHRSVSWYQQTPGQGLQFLFEYFSETQRNKGNFPGRFSGRQFSNSRSEMNVSTLELGDSALYLCASSLGVGNQPQHFGDGTRLSIL.

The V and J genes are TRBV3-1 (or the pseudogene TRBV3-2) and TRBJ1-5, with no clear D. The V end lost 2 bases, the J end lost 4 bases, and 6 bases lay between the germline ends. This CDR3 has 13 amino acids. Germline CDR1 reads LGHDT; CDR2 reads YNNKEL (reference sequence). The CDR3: CASSQKGNQPQHF. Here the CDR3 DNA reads TGTGCCAGCAGCCAAAAGGGAAATCAGCCCCAGCATTTT.

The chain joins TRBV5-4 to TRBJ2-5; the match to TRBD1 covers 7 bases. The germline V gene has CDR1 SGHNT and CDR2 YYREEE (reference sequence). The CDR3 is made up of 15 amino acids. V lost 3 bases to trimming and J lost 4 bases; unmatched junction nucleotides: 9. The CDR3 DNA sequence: TGTGCCAGCAGCTCAGGGGGATCTAATAGAGAGACCCAGTACTTC. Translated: CASSSGGSNRETQYF.

CDR3 coding DNA: TGTGCCAGCAGTGGGACAGGGCCTCCCTACGAGCAGTACTTC. Residues: CASSGTGPPYEQYF. The rearrangement uses TRBV2 and TRBJ2-7; TRBD1 aligns across 8 bases. This CDR3 has 14 residues. The ends lost 4 bases at V and 2 bases at J; junction bases unmatched: 4. Germline values: CDR1 SNHLY, CDR2 FYNNEI.

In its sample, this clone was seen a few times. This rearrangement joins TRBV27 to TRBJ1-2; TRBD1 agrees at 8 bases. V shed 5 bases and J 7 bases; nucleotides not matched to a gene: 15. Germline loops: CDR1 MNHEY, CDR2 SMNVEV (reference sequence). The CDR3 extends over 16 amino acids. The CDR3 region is CASSMLGGQGAGGYTF. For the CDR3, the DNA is TGTGCCAGCAGTATGCTAGGCGGGCAGGGGGCGGGTGGCTACACCTTC.

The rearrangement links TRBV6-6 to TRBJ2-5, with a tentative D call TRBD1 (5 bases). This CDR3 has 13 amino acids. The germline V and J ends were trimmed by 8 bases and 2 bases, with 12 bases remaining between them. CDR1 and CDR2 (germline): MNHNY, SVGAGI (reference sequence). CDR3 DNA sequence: TGTGCCAGCTGCTCCCGACAGCAAGAGACCCAGTACTTC. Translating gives CASCSRQQETQYF.

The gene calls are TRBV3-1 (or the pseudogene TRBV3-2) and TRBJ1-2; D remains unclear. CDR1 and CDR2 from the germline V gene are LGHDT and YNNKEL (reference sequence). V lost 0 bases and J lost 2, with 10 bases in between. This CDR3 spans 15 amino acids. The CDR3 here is CASSQDGLANYGYTF. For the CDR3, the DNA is TGTGCCAGCAGCCAAGATGGGTTAGCGAACTATGGCTACACCTTC.

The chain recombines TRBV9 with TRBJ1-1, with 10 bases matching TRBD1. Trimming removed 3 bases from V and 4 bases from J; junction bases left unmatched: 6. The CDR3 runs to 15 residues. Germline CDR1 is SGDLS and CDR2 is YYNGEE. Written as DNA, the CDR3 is TGTGCCAGCAGCGGACCTCGGGACAGGGGCACTGAAGCTTTCTTT. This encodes CASSGPRDRGTEAFF. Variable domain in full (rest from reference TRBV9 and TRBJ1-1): DSGVTQTPKHLITATGQRVTLRCSPRSGDLSVYWYQQSLDQGLQFLIQYYNGEERAKGNILERFSAQQFPDLHSELNLSSLELGDSALYFCASSGPRDRGTEAFFGQGTRLTVV.

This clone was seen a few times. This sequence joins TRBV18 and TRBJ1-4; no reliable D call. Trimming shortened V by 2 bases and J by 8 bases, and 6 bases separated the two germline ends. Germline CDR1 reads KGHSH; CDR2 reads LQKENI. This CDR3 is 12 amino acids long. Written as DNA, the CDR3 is TGTGCCAGCTCACCAGGAAGGGAAAAACTGTTTTTT. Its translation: CASSPGREKLFF. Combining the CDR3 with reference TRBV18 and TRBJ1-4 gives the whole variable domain NAGVMQNPRHLVRRRGQEARLRCSPMKGHSHVYWYRQLPEEGLKFMVYLQKENIIDESGMPKERFSAEFPKEGPSILRIQQVVRGDSAAYFCASSPGREKLFFGSGTQLSVL.

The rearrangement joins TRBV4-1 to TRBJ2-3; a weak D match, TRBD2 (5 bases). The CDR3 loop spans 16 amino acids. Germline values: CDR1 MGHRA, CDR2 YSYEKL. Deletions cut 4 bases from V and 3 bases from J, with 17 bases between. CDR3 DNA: TGCGCCAGCAGCCTTCTTACTAGTTTTGGTACAGATACGCAGTATTTT. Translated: CASSLLTSFGTDTQYF.

The CDR3 DNA follows: TGTGCCAGCAGCCCAGACGCATACTATGGCTACACCTTC. Protein: CASSPDAYYGYTF. V usage is TRBV5-5 and J usage is TRBJ1-2; D gene ambiguous. The CDR3 extends over 13 amino acids. V lost 4 bases, J lost 3 bases, and 10 bases lay in between. Germline V CDR1 and CDR2: SGHKS, YYEKEE (reference sequence).

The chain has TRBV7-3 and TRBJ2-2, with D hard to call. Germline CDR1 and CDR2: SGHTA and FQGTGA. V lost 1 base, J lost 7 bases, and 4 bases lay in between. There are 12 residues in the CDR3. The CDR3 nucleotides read TGTGCCAGCAGCTTAATTAGCGGGGAGCTGTTTTTT. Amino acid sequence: CASSLISGELFF.

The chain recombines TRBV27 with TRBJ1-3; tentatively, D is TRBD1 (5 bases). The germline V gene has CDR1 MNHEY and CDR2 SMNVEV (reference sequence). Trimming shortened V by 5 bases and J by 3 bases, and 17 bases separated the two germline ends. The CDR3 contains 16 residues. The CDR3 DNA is TGTGCCAGCAGTGTTTCCGGGACGGCAAATGGAAACACCATATATTTT. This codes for CASSVSGTANGNTIYF.